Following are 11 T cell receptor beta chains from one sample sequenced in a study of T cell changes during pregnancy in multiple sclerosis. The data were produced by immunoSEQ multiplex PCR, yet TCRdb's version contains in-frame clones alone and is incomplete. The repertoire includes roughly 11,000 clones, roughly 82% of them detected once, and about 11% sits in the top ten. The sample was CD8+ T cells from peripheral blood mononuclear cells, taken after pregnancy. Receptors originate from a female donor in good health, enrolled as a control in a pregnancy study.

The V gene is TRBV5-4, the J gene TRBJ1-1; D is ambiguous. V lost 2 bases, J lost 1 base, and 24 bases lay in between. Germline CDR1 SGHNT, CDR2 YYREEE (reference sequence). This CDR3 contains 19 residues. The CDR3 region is CASSFILGPLQVGNTEAFF. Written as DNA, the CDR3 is TGTGCCAGCAGCTTTATCCTCGGCCCCCTGCAGGTGGGGAACACTGAAGCTTTCTTT.

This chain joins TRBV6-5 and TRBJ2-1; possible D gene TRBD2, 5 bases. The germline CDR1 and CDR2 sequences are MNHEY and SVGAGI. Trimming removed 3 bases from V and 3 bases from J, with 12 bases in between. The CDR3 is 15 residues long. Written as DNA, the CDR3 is TGTGCCAGCAGTTATCTAAGTGGAGGCTACAATGAGCAGTTCTTC. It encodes CASSYLSGGYNEQFF.

The DNA of the CDR3 is TGTGCCAGCAGCCAAGATTTATCGCGGGAGTACGAGCAGTACTTC. Translated: CASSQDLSREYEQYF. This chain joins TRBV14 and TRBJ2-7, with 7 nucleotides matching TRBD2. The CDR3 consists of 15 residues. The germline gives CDR1 SGHDN, CDR2 FVKESK. The J segment lost 4 bases and the V segment lost 0 bases, leaving 6 bases of the junction unmatched. Full variable domain (outside the CDR3, taken from reference TRBV14 and TRBJ2-7): EAGVTQFPSHSVIEKGQTVTLRCDPISGHDNLYWYRRVMGKEIKFLLHFVKESKQDESGMPNNRFLAERTGGTYSTLKVQPAELEDSGVYFCASSQDLSREYEQYFGPGTRLTVT.

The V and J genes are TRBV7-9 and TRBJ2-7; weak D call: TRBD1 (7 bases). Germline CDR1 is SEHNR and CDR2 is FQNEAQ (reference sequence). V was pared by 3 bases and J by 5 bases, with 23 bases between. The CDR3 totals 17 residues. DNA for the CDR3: TGTGCCAGCAGCTTGTCGGGCAGGGGGGTACGTGTCGACGAGCAGTACTTC. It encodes CASSLSGRGVRVDEQYF.

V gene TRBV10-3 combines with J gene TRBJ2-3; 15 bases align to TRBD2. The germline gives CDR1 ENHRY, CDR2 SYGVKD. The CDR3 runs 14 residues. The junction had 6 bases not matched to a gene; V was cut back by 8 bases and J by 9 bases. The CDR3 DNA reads TGTGCCATCCGGACTAGCGGGAGGGCCAGGACGCAGTATTTT. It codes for CAIRTSGRARTQYF.

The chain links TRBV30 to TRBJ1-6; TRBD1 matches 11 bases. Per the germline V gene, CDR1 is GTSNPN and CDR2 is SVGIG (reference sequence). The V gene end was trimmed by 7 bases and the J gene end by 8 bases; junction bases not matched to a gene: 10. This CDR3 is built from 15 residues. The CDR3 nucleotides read TGTGCCTACCACCCCGGACAGGGGGCGTATTCACCCCTCCACTTT. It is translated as CAYHPGQGAYSPLHF.

For the CDR3, the DNA is TGTGCCAGCAGTGGCCTTCGGACAGTAGGACATGAAAAACTGTTTTTT. This sequence encodes CASSGLRTVGHEKLFF. The rearrangement links TRBV6-1 to TRBJ1-4; tentative D call: TRBD1 (6 bases). Per the germline V gene, CDR1 is MNHNS and CDR2 is SASEGT. The CDR3 has 16 residues. Deletions cut 4 bases from V and 6 bases from J, with 18 bases between.

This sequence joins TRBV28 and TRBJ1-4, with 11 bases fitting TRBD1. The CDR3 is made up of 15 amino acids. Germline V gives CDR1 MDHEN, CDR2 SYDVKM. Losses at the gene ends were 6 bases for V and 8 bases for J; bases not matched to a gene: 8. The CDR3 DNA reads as TGTGCCAGCAGAGACGGACAGGGGGCGGTAGAAAAACTGTTTTTT. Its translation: CASRDGQGAVEKLFF.

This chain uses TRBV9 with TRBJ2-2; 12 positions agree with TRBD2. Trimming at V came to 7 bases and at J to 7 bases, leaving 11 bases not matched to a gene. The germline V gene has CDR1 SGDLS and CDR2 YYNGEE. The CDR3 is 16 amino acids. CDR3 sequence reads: CASQPLAGGPGGELFF. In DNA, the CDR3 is TGTGCCAGCCAACCTCTAGCGGGGGGGCCGGGCGGGGAGCTGTTTTTT.

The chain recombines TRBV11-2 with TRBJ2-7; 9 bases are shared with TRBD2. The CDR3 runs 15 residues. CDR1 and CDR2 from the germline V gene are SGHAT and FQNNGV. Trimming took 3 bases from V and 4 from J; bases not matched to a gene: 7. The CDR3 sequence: CASSFWASGIYEQYF. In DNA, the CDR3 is TGTGCCAGCAGCTTTTGGGCTAGCGGGATTTACGAGCAGTACTTC. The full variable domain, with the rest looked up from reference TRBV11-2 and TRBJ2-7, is EAGVAQSPRYKIIEKRQSVAFWCNPISGHATLYWYQQILGQGPKLLIQFQNNGVVDDSQLPKDRFSAERLKGVDSTLKIQPAKLEDSAVYLCASSFWASGIYEQYFGPGTRLTVT.

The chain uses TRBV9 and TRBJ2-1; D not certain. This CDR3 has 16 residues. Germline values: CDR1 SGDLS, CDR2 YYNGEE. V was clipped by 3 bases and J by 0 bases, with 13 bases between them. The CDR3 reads CASSARVVGSYNEQFF. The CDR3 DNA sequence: TGTGCCAGCAGCGCTCGGGTGGTCGGCTCCTACAATGAGCAGTTCTTC.